The 26 T cell receptor beta chains presented below share a single source sample, sequenced in a study of blood T cell repertoires in COVID-19. Clones were read by immunoSEQ multiplex PCR, and TCRdb kept only the in-frame ones, dropping some. Among fewer than 80,000 clones listed, 88% were seen once. Sequenced input: peripheral blood. These receptors originate from a woman aged 50 to 60 with active or convalescent COVID-19.

This clone came up a few times. V is TRBV14 and J is TRBJ2-1; the match to TRBD2 covers 10 bases. The junction had 11 bases not matched to a gene; V was cut back by 7 bases and J by 8 bases. From germline, CDR1 is SGHDN and CDR2 FVKESK. CDR3 length: 15 residues. Written as DNA, the CDR3 is TGTGCCAGCACCCCTCTCCTAGCGGGAGCCCATGAGCAGTTCTTC. Protein product: CASTPLLAGAHEQFF.

The chain has TRBV28 and TRBJ1-5; the D gene is possibly TRBD1 (5 bases). Germline V gene sequence: CDR1 MDHEN, CDR2 SYDVKM. The CDR3 extends over 14 amino acids. The V gene lost 6 bases and the J gene lost 6 bases, with 15 bases spanning the gap. CDR3 sequence: CASRAQGSVQPQHF. The CDR3 nucleotides are TGTGCCAGCAGAGCTCAGGGTTCTGTTCAGCCCCAGCATTTT.

This chain joins TRBV7-6 and TRBJ2-3, with 9 bases fitting TRBD2. The trim removed 5 bases at V and 1 base at J, leaving 7 bases unmatched. Germline V lookup: CDR1 SGHVS, CDR2 FNYEAQ. CDR3 length: 16 residues. Here the CDR3 reads CASSTIAGAGTDTQYF. The CDR3 nucleotides read TGTGCCAGCAGCACAATAGCGGGAGCGGGCACAGATACGCAGTATTTT.

This clone was detected only once. The chain links TRBV7-9 to TRBJ2-7, with TRBD2 matching 11 bases. The CDR3 sequence is 16 residues long. V shed 8 bases, J shed 4 bases, and the junction held 13 bases outside the gene matches. Germline loops: CDR1 SEHNR, CDR2 FQNEAQ (reference sequence). The CDR3 sequence: CASRPSSGRAGYEQYF. The CDR3 DNA is TGTGCCAGCCGCCCCAGTAGCGGGAGGGCCGGGTACGAGCAGTACTTC.

The V call is TRBV19, the J call TRBJ2-1; D call uncertain. V dropped 5 bases and J dropped 7 bases, with 9 bases sitting between them. CDR1 is LNHDA, CDR2 SQIVND, per germline (reference sequence). This CDR3 is built from 12 residues. CDR3: CASSEDENEQFF. In DNA, the CDR3 is TGTGCCAGTAGTGAGGATGAAAATGAGCAGTTCTTC.

The chain combines TRBV2 with TRBJ2-5; D not certain. Germline V lookup: CDR1 SNHLY, CDR2 FYNNEI. The V end lost 4 bases, the J end lost 3 bases, and 12 bases lay between the germline ends. CDR3 length equals 14 residues. CDR3: CASSGVVSKETQYF. Written as DNA, the CDR3 is TGTGCCAGCAGTGGAGTTGTATCGAAAGAGACCCAGTACTTC.

The chain combines TRBV12-3 or TRBV12-4 with TRBJ2-7, with 11 bases that match TRBD2. The CDR3 totals 13 residues. The ends lost 6 bases at V and 5 bases at J; junction bases unmatched: 3. The CDR3 sequence is CASSTSGSDEQYF. In DNA form, the CDR3 reads TGTGCCAGCAGCACTAGCGGGAGCGACGAGCAGTACTTC.

The chain is built from TRBV18 and TRBJ2-5; tentative D call: TRBD1 (5 bases). CDR3 size: 14 residues. Germline V lookup: CDR1 KGHSH, CDR2 LQKENI. V was trimmed by 6 bases and J by 5 bases, leaving 16 bases between them. The CDR3 DNA reads TGTGCCAGCTCCCGAGACAGCCTGGAGGAGACCCAGTACTTC. Translated, it gives CASSRDSLEETQYF.

The chain uses TRBV7-6 and TRBJ2-3; TRBD2 aligns across 8 bases. The germline V gene has CDR1 SGHVS and CDR2 FNYEAQ. Unmatched junction bases numbered 11, after V lost 5 bases and J lost 4 bases. This CDR3 has 16 amino acids. Here the CDR3 DNA reads TGTGCCAGCAGCCCCTCTTTAGCGGGAAGGCCAGATACGCAGTATTTT. Protein: CASSPSLAGRPDTQYF.

V gene TRBV19 combines with J gene TRBJ2-1, with unresolved D. The CDR3 spans 15 residues. With 5 bases removed from V and 0 bases from J, the gap between germline ends came to 11 bases. Germline lookup yields CDR1 LNHDA and CDR2 SQIVND (reference sequence). The CDR3 sequence is CASSLGMSSYNEQFF. Written as DNA, the CDR3 is TGTGCCAGTAGTTTGGGCATGAGCTCCTACAATGAGCAGTTCTTC.

The chain's CDR3 is CASSSGTDYGYTF. DNA for the CDR3: TGTGCCAGCAGCTCTGGGACAGACTATGGCTACACCTTC. The chain joins TRBV7-8 to TRBJ1-2; TRBD1 agrees at 7 bases. J gave up 3 bases and V 4 bases, and 2 bases lay outside the gene matches. This CDR3 has 13 residues. Germline CDR1 SGHVS, CDR2 FQNEAQ.

V usage is TRBV2 and J usage is TRBJ2-3; D is ambiguous. Trimming left V 4 bases short and J 0 bases short, with 8 bases between. The CDR3 sequence is 14 residues long. Germline CDR1 SNHLY, CDR2 FYNNEI. The CDR3 spells CASSADGSTDTQYF. In DNA form, the CDR3 reads TGTGCCAGCAGTGCTGACGGGAGCACAGATACGCAGTATTTT.

V gene TRBV18 combines with J gene TRBJ1-1; D possibly corresponds to TRBD1 (5 bases). CDR3 length: 15 residues. Germline V CDR1 and CDR2: KGHSH, LQKENI. The ends were cut back, 5 bases at V and 3 bases at J, with 16 bases in the middle. The CDR3 DNA reads as TGTGCCAGCTCAGTGGCGTTGGGGGGACACACTGAAGCTTTCTTT. Amino acid sequence: CASSVALGGHTEAFF.

J is TRBJ1-5 and V is TRBV19, with a tentative D call TRBD1 (6 bases). The V end was cut by 3 bases, the J end by 6 bases, with 9 bases between. The CDR3 sequence is 13 residues long. CDR1 is LNHDA, CDR2 SQIVND, per germline (reference sequence). In nucleotides, the CDR3 is TGTGCCAGTAGTATTGGGGGGGCTCAGCCCCAGCATTTT. Translation gives CASSIGGAQPQHF.

V is TRBV6-1 and J is TRBJ1-5, with a weak D call TRBD1 (5 bases). V shed 0 bases and J shed 4 bases, with 10 bases lying between them. CDR1 and CDR2 from the germline V gene are MNHNS and SASEGT. The CDR3 consists of 15 residues. CDR3 protein: CASSEAQGANQPQHF. As DNA, the CDR3 is TGTGCCAGCAGTGAAGCGCAAGGGGCGAATCAGCCCCAGCATTTT.

This chain uses TRBV11-3 with TRBJ2-1; TRBD2 matches at 7 bases. Losses at the gene ends were 4 bases for V and 2 bases for J; bases not matched to a gene: 5. The CDR3 sequence is 15 residues long. The V gene's germline CDR1 is SGHNT and CDR2 YENEEA. The CDR3 nucleotides are TGTGCCAGCAGCTCCGGGGAGGGGACCTACAATGAGCAGTTCTTC. Residues: CASSSGEGTYNEQFF. Supplemented by reference TRBV11-3 and TRBJ2-1, the full variable domain reads EAGVVQSPRYKIIEKKQPVAFWCNPISGHNTLYWYLQNLGQGPELLIRYENEEAVDDSQLPKDRFSAERLKGVDSTLKIQPAELGDSAVYLCASSSGEGTYNEQFFGPGTRLTVL.

J is TRBJ1-1 and V is TRBV5-1; TRBD1 aligns across 9 bases. CDR3 length: 17 amino acids. After removal of 3 bases from V and 0 bases from J, the junction contained 9 bases not matched to a gene. The germline CDR1 and CDR2 sequences are SGHRS and YFSETQ. The CDR3 DNA sequence: TGCGCCAGCAGCTCAGGGACAGGGAGAGTAATGAACACTGAAGCTTTCTTT. Its protein product is CASSSGTGRVMNTEAFF.

The V gene is TRBV9, the J gene TRBJ2-7; the D gene is possibly TRBD1 (6 bases). CDR1 SGDLS and CDR2 YYNGEE come from the germline V gene. The CDR3 runs 15 residues. V gave up 2 bases and J gave up 7 bases, with 19 bases separating them. Here the CDR3 reads CASSVGGVGAREQYF. The CDR3, as DNA: TGTGCCAGCAGCGTTGGAGGCGTGGGGGCGCGGGAGCAGTACTTC. The entire variable domain, with the rest obtained from reference TRBV9 and TRBJ2-7, is as follows: DSGVTQTPKHLITATGQRVTLRCSPRSGDLSVYWYQQSLDQGLQFLIQYYNGEERAKGNILERFSAQQFPDLHSELNLSSLELGDSALYFCASSVGGVGAREQYFGPGTRLTVT.

This clone has a handful of counts. The chain combines TRBV13 with TRBJ2-5; tentative D call: TRBD2 (5 bases). V was clipped by 6 bases and J by 2 bases, with 19 bases between them. CDR3 size: 16 residues. CDR1 PRHDT and CDR2 FYEKMQ come from the germline V gene (reference sequence). The CDR3, as DNA: TGTGCCAGCAGTCTCGGGCGGGCGGGCAATCAAGAGACCCAGTACTTC. Translation gives CASSLGRAGNQETQYF.

The V and J genes are TRBV24-1 and TRBJ2-3, with 9 bases matching TRBD1. Germline CDR1 reads KGHDR; CDR2 reads SFDVKD. Trimming took 3 bases from V and 1 from J; bases not matched to a gene: 4. CDR3 length: 16 amino acids. The CDR3 DNA follows: TGTGCCACCAGTGATACAGGGGGCTTCGGCACAGATACGCAGTATTTT. This sequence encodes CATSDTGGFGTDTQYF.

In this sample, this clone turned up once. This chain joins TRBV29-1 and TRBJ2-7; 9 nucleotides match TRBD2. Germline V gene sequence: CDR1 SQVTM, CDR2 ANQGSEA. The CDR3 is 15 residues long. After removal of 4 bases from V and 1 base from J, the junction contained 8 bases not matched to a gene. CDR3 sequence: CSVVRELAGSYEQYF. CDR3 in DNA: TGCAGCGTTGTACGTGAACTAGCGGGTTCCTACGAGCAGTACTTC.

The chain couples TRBV13 to TRBJ2-2; 14 nucleotides line up with TRBD2. The CDR3 sequence is 18 residues long. The germline V gene has CDR1 PRHDT and CDR2 FYEKMQ (reference sequence). V shed 4 bases, J shed 1 base, and the junction held 5 bases outside the gene matches. The chain's CDR3 is CASSSGLAGVVNTGELFF. CDR3 DNA: TGTGCCAGCAGCTCGGGACTAGCGGGAGTGGTGAACACCGGGGAGCTGTTTTTT.

The rearrangement links TRBV2 to TRBJ2-7; 8 bases align to TRBD2. J lost 3 bases, V lost 10 bases, and 5 bases had no gene match. CDR1 SNHLY and CDR2 FYNNEI come from the germline V gene. The CDR3 length is 12 residues. CDR3 sequence reads: CANRREDYEQYF. The CDR3 bases are TGTGCCAACAGGCGGGAGGACTACGAGCAGTACTTC.

The rearrangement joins TRBV4-1 to TRBJ2-3; TRBD1 might be the D (6 bases). The CDR3 spans 16 residues. Germline lookup yields CDR1 MGHRA and CDR2 YSYEKL. Trimming shortened V by 1 base and J by 4 bases, and 15 bases separated the two germline ends. The CDR3 DNA is TGCGCCAGCAGCCAAGGGCCACAGGGTTCCGCAGATACGCAGTATTTT. As protein: CASSQGPQGSADTQYF.

This sequence joins TRBV19 and TRBJ2-3, with 10 bases aligning to TRBD2. CDR1 and CDR2 (germline): LNHDA, SQIVND (reference sequence). Unmatched junction bases numbered 9, after V lost 9 bases and J lost 0 bases. This CDR3 is 16 amino acids long. The CDR3 here is CASGSGRSFSTDTQYF. CDR3 nucleotide sequence: TGTGCCAGCGGTAGCGGGAGGAGTTTTAGCACAGATACGCAGTATTTT.

CDR3 DNA: TGTGCCAGCTCAACCAATGGTCGGGGGATGAGCAATCAGCCCCAGCATTTT. Its protein is CASSTNGRGMSNQPQHF. J is TRBJ1-5 and V is TRBV18; D is perhaps TRBD1 (5 bases). Germline CDR1 is KGHSH and CDR2 is LQKENI. V gave up 5 bases and J gave up 1 base, with 18 bases separating them. This CDR3 has 17 residues.